The clone carrying this T cell receptor beta chain was seen at least ten times. This sample is part of a study of T cells in Graves' hyperthyroidism and ophthalmopathy. The CDR3 covers 14 residues. V lost 8 bases to trimming and J lost 6 bases; unmatched junction nucleotides: 11. Germline lookup yields CDR1 KGHSH and CDR2 LQKENI. RNA transcripts gave rise to amplified TCR beta CDR3 regions. The HTBI primer set served for first-round RT-PCR of the TCR CDR3. TCRdb re-called the multiplex PCR reads with MiXCR, one entry per CDR3 protein. The sample lists some 360,000 distinct CDR3 sequences; over 11% were seen once. No progression to ophthalmopathy during 18 months of follow-up defined stable disease. Using over 8.5 ml of fresh peripheral blood, PBMCs were prepared.

The chain carries TRBV18 and TRBJ2-7; TRBD1 matches at 9 bases. This TCR was sampled from a woman in her fifties or sixties with Graves' hyperthyroidism. The specimen sequenced was blood. CDR3: CASRGTGYYGEQYF. In DNA, the CDR3 is TGTGCCAGCCGGGGGACAGGGTATTATGGCGAGCAGTACTTC. Looking up the rest from reference TRBV18 and TRBJ2-7 gives the full variable domain: NAGVMQNPRHLVRRRGQEARLRCSPMKGHSHVYWYRQLPEEGLKFMVYLQKENIIDESGMPKERFSAEFPKEGPSILRIQQVVRGDSAAYFCASRGTGYYGEQYFGPGTRLTVT.